Reported below is one T cell receptor beta chain. Its matching antigen is unknown. These data originate in a study of lymphopenia after photon versus proton radiotherapy. This table comes from immunoSEQ multiplex PCR, and its TCRdb copy is limited to in-frame clones, with some not included. The data contain 150,000 to 200,000 clones, approximately 86% of them singletons. Points from the study as a whole: After lymphocyte nadir, photon-treated repertoires showed oligoclonal expansion, especially CD8+ Temra.

The source material was peripheral blood, sampled from a patient treated with photon-based radiotherapy. This TCR derives from a man in his forties or fifties with gastric cancer.

CDR3 DNA sequence: TGTGCCAGCAGTGGAACGGGACTTCCGTACGAGCAGTACTTC. As protein: CASSGTGLPYEQYF. The genes are TRBV6-1 and TRBJ2-7, with D perhaps matching TRBD2 (6 bases). Germline V gene sequence: CDR1 MNHNS, CDR2 SASEGT. The CDR3 loop spans 14 amino acids. Trimming removed 4 bases at V and 4 bases at J, with 14 bases between.